This T cell receptor beta chain originates from a study of OX40 agonist ivuxolimab in advanced cancers. TCRdb keeps only in-frame clones here, not all; method: immunoSEQ multiplex PCR. The sample gives roughly 80,000 clones, approximately 86% of which show up once; 1.9% is in the top ten. The source material was CD4+ or CD8+ T cells sorted from blood, sampled in a trial of the OX40 agonist ivuxolimab. The sequence was obtained from an adult with an advanced solid tumor such as melanoma, head and neck, liver or kidney cancer.

The CDR3 DNA is TGTGCCAGCATGGAACAGGGGGCTTACGAGCAGTACTTC. Translating gives CASMEQGAYEQYF. The chain combines TRBV4-2 with TRBJ2-7; 9 bases are shared with TRBD1. Unmatched junction bases numbered 5, after V lost 7 bases and J lost 4 bases. The CDR3 runs to 13 residues. Germline CDR1 LGHNA, CDR2 YNFKEQ.